This T cell receptor beta chain is drawn from a study of beta chain features in type 1 diabetes. General study findings and limits: Patients and controls would share equally any PCR tilt toward shorter templates. Patients' naive, central memory and regulatory TCRB repertoires appeared more alike than those of healthy donors.

This clone came up a few times. Its cognate antigen is unknown. The entirety of the isolated RNA underwent reverse transcription, so expressed TCRB transcripts were sequenced. Naive, central memory and regulatory T cell samples yielded around 3.4 million reads on average. Libraries were prepared by immunoSEQ multiplex PCR; TCRdb keeps only in-frame clonotypes and omits some of them. Here the sample spans 350,000 to 450,000 clones, about 16% being singletons. Only one heparinised blood draw was taken per donor, and its volume averaged about 120 mL. V lost 0 bases, J lost 4 bases, and 10 bases stayed unmatched. Germline CDR1 is LNHNV and CDR2 is YYDKDF (reference sequence). The CDR3 has 19 residues.

The sequenced sample was naive CD4+ T cells from blood. This TCR was recovered from a woman between 18 and 30 years old in good health. This chain connects TRBV15 to TRBJ2-2, with 11 positions matching TRBD2. CDR3 sequence: CATSRDLLAGGGGTGELFF. CDR3 DNA: TGTGCCACCAGCAGAGATTTGCTAGCGGGAGGCGGCGGCACCGGGGAGCTGTTTTTT.